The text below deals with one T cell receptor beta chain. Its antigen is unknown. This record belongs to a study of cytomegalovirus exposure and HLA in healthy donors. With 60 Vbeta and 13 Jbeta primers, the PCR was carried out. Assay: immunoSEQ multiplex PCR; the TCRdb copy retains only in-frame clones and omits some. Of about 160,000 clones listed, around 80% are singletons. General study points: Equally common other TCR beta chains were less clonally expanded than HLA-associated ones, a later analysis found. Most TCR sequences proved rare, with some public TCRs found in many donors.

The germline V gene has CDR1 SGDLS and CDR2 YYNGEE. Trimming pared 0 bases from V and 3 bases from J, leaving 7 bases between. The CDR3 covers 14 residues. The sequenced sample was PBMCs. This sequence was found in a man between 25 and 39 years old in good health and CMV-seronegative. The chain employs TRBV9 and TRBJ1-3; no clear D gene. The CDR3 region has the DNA TGTGCCAGCAGCGTAGGAGGCATTGGAAACACCATATATTTT. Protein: CASSVGGIGNTIYF.